Listed below are T cell receptor beta chains from one sample, sequenced in a study of breast tumors, draining lymph nodes, adjacent tissues. TCRdb analysed the multiplex PCR reads with MiXCR anew, one entry per CDR3 protein. The sample records around 300,000 distinct CDR3 sequences, roughly 30% being singletons. The sequencing sample was made of axillary lymph node tissue. The origin of the receptors is a female donor with breast cancer. Some clones in this sample may be carry-over from other donors' samples. Both conserved end residues are part of each CDR3. D genes are given only for firm matches. Rows give clone size only sometimes, using once, few, many, or a class for an expanded clone.

D: .
J: TRBJ2-7
size: few
V: TRBV6-4
CDR3: CASSHSYSKGYEQYF
DNA: TGTGCCAGCAGTCACTCCTACAGTAAGGGGTACGAGCAGTACTTC

D: .
J: TRBJ2-7
size: .
V: TRBV24-1
CDR3: CATDKQYF
DNA: TGTGCCACCGACAAGCAGTACTTC

D: .
J: TRBJ1-1
size: few
V: TRBV10-3
CDR3: CAISAGGRTEAFF
DNA: TGTGCCATCAGTGCCGGGGGGCGAACTGAAGCTTTCTTT

D: TRBD2
J: TRBJ2-7
size: many
V: TRBV11-3
CDR3: CASSLVRVAGGSPYEQYF
DNA: TGTGCCAGCAGCTTAGTCCGGGTAGCGGGAGGGTCCCCGTACGAGCAGTACTTC

D: .
J: TRBJ2-7
size: .
V: TRBV6-1
CDR3: CALSEGASYGQYF
DNA: TGTGCCCTCTCGGAGGGCGCCTCCTACGGGCAGTACTTC

D: .
J: TRBJ2-4
size: .
V: TRBV29-1
CDR3: CSVEPHQGGENIQYF
DNA: TGCAGCGTTGAGCCCCACCAGGGGGGCGAAAACATTCAGTACTTC

D: .
J: TRBJ2-5
size: many
V: TRBV20-1
CDR3: CSARVHLSMRALQETQYF
DNA: TGCAGTGCTAGAGTACATCTTTCCATGCGCGCTCTGCAAGAGACCCAGTACTTC

D: TRBD2
J: TRBJ2-2
size: many
V: TRBV12-3/TRBV12-4
CDR3: CASSLGSGRGTGELFF
DNA: TGTGCCAGCAGTTTAGGTAGCGGGAGGGGCACCGGGGAGCTGTTTTTT

D: .
J: TRBJ2-5
size: many
V: TRBV29-1
CDR3: CSAREYQETQYF
DNA: TGCAGCGCACGGGAATACCAAGAGACCCAGTACTTC

D: .
J: TRBJ2-3
size: many
V: TRBV5-6
CDR3: CASSRSGGSTDTQYF
DNA: TGTGCCAGCAGCCGGAGCGGCGGGAGCACAGATACGCAGTATTTT

D: TRBD1
J: TRBJ2-7
size: .
V: TRBV24-1
CDR3: CATRDRDYEQYF
DNA: TGTGCCACCCGGGACAGGGATTACGAGCAGTACTTC

D: .
J: TRBJ2-5
size: many
V: TRBV11-2
CDR3: CASSLIRGETQYF
DNA: TGTGCCAGCAGCTTAATTCGGGGGGAGACCCAGTACTTC

D: .
J: TRBJ2-3
size: many
V: TRBV20-1
CDR3: CSAPRGGRVSDTQYF
DNA: TGCAGTGCCCCCAGGGGCGGGAGAGTGTCAGATACGCAGTATTTT

D: .
J: TRBJ1-1
size: .
V: TRBV12-3/TRBV12-4
CDR3: CASSLREIEAFF
DNA: TGTGCCAGCAGTTTAAGGGAGATTGAAGCTTTCTTT

D: .
J: TRBJ1-3
size: few
V: TRBV30
CDR3: CAWSVGIGNTIYF
DNA: TGTGCCTGGAGTGTTGGGATTGGAAACACCATATATTTT

D: .
J: TRBJ1-5
size: .
V: TRBV28
CDR3: CASRGNQPQHF
DNA: TGTGCCAGCAGGGGCAATCAGCCCCAGCATTTT

D: .
J: TRBJ2-1
size: many
V: TRBV24-1
CDR3: CATSVRSYNEQFF
DNA: TGTGCCACCAGTGTCCGCTCCTACAATGAGCAGTTCTTC

D: .
J: TRBJ2-2
size: .
V: TRBV15
CDR3: CATAPTYPGELFF
DNA: TGTGCCACCGCCCCGACCTACCCGGGGGAGCTGTTTTTT

D: .
J: TRBJ2-6
size: many
V: TRBV6-5
CDR3: CASSPKSGANVLTF
DNA: TGTGCCAGCAGTCCAAAGTCTGGGGCCAACGTCCTGACTTTC

D: .
J: TRBJ2-6
size: .
V: TRBV5-1
CDR3: CAGSLTASGANVLTF
DNA: TGCGCCGGCAGCTTAACGGCTTCTGGGGCCAACGTCCTGACTTTC

D: .
J: TRBJ2-1
size: .
V: TRBV11-2
CDR3: CASSLRDLAYSYNEQFF
DNA: TGTGCCAGCAGCCTGAGGGACCTAGCCTACTCCTACAATGAGCAGTTCTTC

D: .
J: TRBJ2-1
size: many
V: TRBV12-3/TRBV12-4
CDR3: CASSLAGGQFF
DNA: TGTGCCAGCAGTTTAGCGGGAGGGCAGTTCTTC

D: .
J: TRBJ1-1
size: .
V: TRBV18
CDR3: CASSPPGLYTEAFF
DNA: TGTGCCAGCTCACCACCGGGCTTGTACACTGAAGCTTTCTTT

D: .
J: TRBJ2-5
size: many
V: TRBV7-8
CDR3: CASSRVADQETQYF
DNA: TGTGCCAGCAGTCGAGTAGCGGACCAAGAGACCCAGTACTTC

D: TRBD2
J: TRBJ2-1
size: .
V: TRBV2
CDR3: CALSGGAYNEQFF
DNA: TGTGCTCTTAGCGGGGGCGCCTACAATGAGCAGTTCTTC

D: .
J: TRBJ2-5
size: many
V: TRBV7-9
CDR3: CASSPLGIETQYF
DNA: TGTGCCAGCAGCCCTCTGGGGATTGAGACCCAGTACTTC

D: TRBD2
J: TRBJ2-2
size: many
V: TRBV7-2
CDR3: CASSLQAGVGTGELFF
DNA: TGTGCCAGCAGCTTGCAAGCGGGAGTAGGAACCGGGGAGCTGTTTTTT

D: .
J: TRBJ1-1
size: few
V: TRBV20-1
CDR3: CSATGFGNTEAFF
DNA: TGCAGTGCTACGGGATTCGGGAACACTGAAGCTTTCTTT

D: .
J: TRBJ1-3
size: many
V: TRBV30
CDR3: CAWSVEGNTIYF
DNA: TGTGCCTGGAGTGTAGAAGGAAACACCATATATTTT

D: TRBD2
J: TRBJ2-5
size: .
V: TRBV30
CDR3: CAWRASGRGTQYF
DNA: TGTGCCTGGAGGGCAAGCGGGAGGGGGACCCAGTACTTC

D: .
J: TRBJ1-6
size: many
V: TRBV20-1
CDR3: CSARQGYSYNSPLHF
DNA: TGCAGTGCCCGCCAGGGGTACTCCTATAATTCACCCCTCCACTTT

D: TRBD2
J: TRBJ2-7
size: few
V: TRBV3-1
CDR3: CASSQDLLAGTYEQYF
DNA: TGTGCCAGCAGCCAAGATCTACTAGCGGGGACCTACGAGCAGTACTTC

D: .
J: TRBJ1-5
size: few
V: TRBV6-1
CDR3: CASSVDNDQPQHF
DNA: TGTGCCAGCAGTGTTGACAACGATCAGCCCCAGCATTTT

D: TRBD2
J: TRBJ2-3
size: few
V: TRBV6-5
CDR3: CASSHSSGTSADTQYF
DNA: TGTGCCAGCAGTCACTCGAGTGGGACTAGTGCAGATACGCAGTATTTT

D: .
J: TRBJ2-1
size: few
V: TRBV18
CDR3: CASSARGDSYNEQFF
DNA: TGTGCCAGCTCGGCCAGGGGGGACTCCTACAATGAGCAGTTCTTC

D: .
J: TRBJ2-1
size: many
V: TRBV7-8
CDR3: CASSLITYNEQFF
DNA: TGTGCCAGCAGCTTGATTACCTACAATGAGCAGTTCTTC

D: .
J: TRBJ1-4
size: .
V: TRBV5-1
CDR3: CASSLASGGRGGEKLFF
DNA: TGCGCCAGCAGCTTGGCCTCGGGCGGTAGGGGAGGGGAAAAACTGTTTTTT

D: .
J: TRBJ1-1
size: .
V: TRBV6-4
CDR3: CASSDKMNTEAFF
DNA: TGTGCCAGCAGTGACAAAATGAACACTGAAGCTTTCTTT

D: TRBD2
J: TRBJ2-1
size: .
V: TRBV29-1
CDR3: CSLVPGGTYNEQFF
DNA: TGCAGCTTAGTTCCGGGGGGAACTTACAATGAGCAGTTCTTC

D: TRBD2
J: TRBJ2-1
size: .
V: TRBV11-3
CDR3: CASSLKGTTYNEQFF
DNA: TGTGCCAGCAGCTTAAAGGGGACTACCTACAATGAGCAGTTCTTC

D: .
J: TRBJ2-7
size: many
V: TRBV19
CDR3: CASSIGHRYEQYF
DNA: TGTGCCAGTAGTATCGGACACCGCTACGAGCAGTACTTC

D: .
J: TRBJ2-2
size: many
V: TRBV5-4
CDR3: CASSAGRSFTGELFF
DNA: TGTGCCAGCAGCGCCGGGCGGAGTTTCACCGGGGAGCTGTTTTTT

D: .
J: TRBJ1-6
size: many
V: TRBV9
CDR3: CASSVAGDRSPLHF
DNA: TGTGCCAGCAGCGTAGCGGGTGATCGATCACCCCTCCACTTT

D: .
J: TRBJ2-6
size: many
V: TRBV5-1
CDR3: CASSLEASGANVLTF
DNA: TGCGCCAGCAGCTTGGAGGCCTCTGGGGCCAACGTCCTGACTTTC

D: TRBD2
J: TRBJ2-7
size: few
V: TRBV20-1
CDR3: CSADDRGREADTSEQYF
DNA: TGCAGTGCCGACGACCGGGGGCGGGAGGCCGACACCTCCGAGCAGTACTTC

D: .
J: TRBJ1-5
size: many
V: TRBV12-3/TRBV12-4
CDR3: CASSLGQPNQPQHF
DNA: TGTGCCAGCAGCCTAGGACAGCCGAATCAGCCCCAGCATTTT

D: .
J: TRBJ2-7
size: many
V: TRBV5-1
CDR3: CASSLVGGGLGSSYEQYF
DNA: TGCGCCAGCAGCTTGGTAGGGGGAGGGTTGGGAAGCTCCTACGAGCAGTACTTC

D: .
J: TRBJ2-2
size: many
V: TRBV7-9
CDR3: CASSGMTGELFF
DNA: TGTGCCAGCAGCGGGATGACCGGGGAGCTGTTTTTT

D: TRBD2
J: TRBJ2-7
size: many
V: TRBV11-3
CDR3: CASSIMGPQEAGEAPREQYF
DNA: TGTGCCAGCAGCATAATGGGGCCCCAGGAAGCGGGAGAGGCGCCGAGGGAGCAGTACTTC